A selection of T cell receptor beta chains follows, all from one sample in a study of T cell changes during pregnancy in multiple sclerosis. Profiled with immunoSEQ multiplex PCR; TCRdb holds only in-frame clones, not every one. The sample yields around 61,000 clones, around nine tenths seen once. Here the sequenced sample was peripheral blood, taken in the third trimester of pregnancy. Receptors were obtained from a female donor in good health, enrolled as a control in a pregnancy study. CDR3s include the opening cysteine and the closing phenylalanine or tryptophan.

TRBV5-4	TRBJ2-5	CASSTGQGPTETQYF
TRBV4-1	TRBJ1-5	CASSRGIGDNQPQHF
TRBV6-6	-	CASTSGGYYEQYF
TRBV5-4	TRBJ2-1	CASSRLPGLAEHEQFF
TRBV7-8	TRBJ2-3	CASSLTGGLLLNTQYF
TRBV4-2	TRBJ2-1	CASSQVGRADVYNEQFF
TRBV28	TRBJ1-4	CATGGGLTQGKLFF
TRBV14	TRBJ1-2	CASSPQGNYGYTF
TRBV7-9	TRBJ2-6	CASSLEAAGEAGANVLTF
TRBV6-4	TRBJ1-1	CASRGLQVVAFF
TRBV30	TRBJ1-5	CAWSNDIAGDQPQHF
TRBV7-9	TRBJ1-1	CASSPQGNAEAFF
TRBV2	TRBJ1-5	CASAVKQPQHF
TRBV6-6	TRBJ2-2	CASSYAGIRKVGELFF
TRBV5-4	TRBJ2-1	CASSPNQQGAPYNEQFF
TRBV5-1	TRBJ1-1	CASSPRTGHTEAFF
TRBV7-9	TRBJ2-7	CASSSRGDHEQYF
TRBV7-3	TRBJ2-1	CASSASGTRDEQFF
TRBV18	TRBJ1-3	CASSPSGQVSGNTIYF